Following are 15 T cell receptor beta chains from one sample sequenced in a study of control samples from healthy donors and cancer patients. Profiled with immunoSEQ multiplex PCR; TCRdb holds only in-frame clones, not every one. The sample records approximately 110,000 clones, approximately 90% being singletons. The sequenced sample was blood. The receptors derive from a woman in her forties or fifties in good health.

To note about this clone: The junction shows a germline mismatch at one end, possibly a read error. The J gene is TRBJ1-6, the V gene TRBV5-6; D possibly corresponds to TRBD1 (6 bases). The germline CDR1 and CDR2 sequences are SGHDT and YYEEEE. This CDR3 is built from 14 residues. CDR3 protein: CASRTRGGGSPPHF. The DNA of the CDR3 is TGTGCCAGCAGAACGAGGGGGGGAGGCTCACCCCCCCACTTT.

The chain uses TRBV19 and TRBJ2-3; 13 nucleotides match TRBD2. Germline V CDR1 and CDR2: LNHDA, SQIVND (reference sequence). Trimming at V came to 7 bases and at J to 6 bases, leaving 10 bases not matched to a gene. The CDR3 extends over 16 amino acids. Written as DNA, the CDR3 is TGTGCCAGTAATAAACTAGCGGGGGGGATATCTGATACGCAGTATTTT. It codes for CASNKLAGGISDTQYF.

In its sample, this clone ranks as large. V usage is TRBV12-3 or TRBV12-4 and J usage is TRBJ1-5; D uncertain. The CDR3 consists of 13 residues. The V gene lost 2 bases and the J gene lost 7 bases, with 9 bases spanning the gap. The CDR3 is CASSLRLVQPQHF. DNA of the CDR3: TGTGCCAGCAGTTTAAGGTTGGTCCAGCCCCAGCATTTT.

The genes are TRBV19 and TRBJ2-1; no clear D gene. This CDR3 is built from 18 residues. The V gene's germline CDR1 is LNHDA and CDR2 SQIVND (reference sequence). Trimming stripped 3 bases from V and 0 bases from J, with 18 bases between. The CDR3 loop reads CASSIELLASSSYNEQFF. The CDR3 DNA reads as TGTGCCAGTAGTATTGAGTTGCTGGCTAGTTCCTCCTACAATGAGCAGTTCTTC.

A single count supports this clone. The gene calls are TRBV11-2 and TRBJ1-1; 7 bases agree with TRBD1. Trimming took 1 base from V and 10 from J; bases not matched to a gene: 21. Germline V CDR1 and CDR2: SGHAT, FQNNGV. The CDR3 is made up of 18 amino acids. The chain's CDR3 is CASSLAFKGTATSDLAFF. The CDR3 bases are TGTGCCAGCAGCTTAGCATTTAAAGGGACAGCTACTAGTGATTTAGCTTTCTTT.

The chain employs TRBV7-2 and TRBJ2-1; D call uncertain. Germline V lookup: CDR1 SGHTA, CDR2 FQGNSA. The CDR3 has 16 residues. Trimming left V 1 base short and J 2 bases short, with 12 bases between. The CDR3 DNA sequence: TGTGCCAGCAGCTTAGTCCCCACAACGACCTACAATGAGCAGTTCTTC. Amino acid sequence: CASSLVPTTTYNEQFF.

The chain employs TRBV7-3 and TRBJ2-7; D not resolved. With 3 bases removed from V and 0 bases from J, the gap between germline ends came to 6 bases. Germline assignment: CDR1 SGHTA and CDR2 FQGTGA. The CDR3 totals 13 residues. The CDR3 region has the DNA TGTGCCAGCAGCTTTTCGGGCTCCTACGAGCAGTACTTC. It translates to CASSFSGSYEQYF.

The V and J genes are TRBV27 and TRBJ2-3, with D perhaps matching TRBD1 (5 bases). V was clipped by 6 bases and J by 0 bases, with 13 bases between them. The CDR3 spans 15 residues. CDR1 MNHEY and CDR2 SMNVEV come from the germline V gene (reference sequence). The CDR3 reads CASRHRPLSTDTQYF. As DNA, the CDR3 is TGTGCCAGCAGGCACAGGCCCCTGAGCACAGATACGCAGTATTTT.

Points on this clone: Distinct nucleotide sequences in the sample also encode this CDR3. This chain links TRBV7-9 with TRBJ2-1; D gene unclear. The CDR3 sequence is 12 residues long. V lost 1 base and J 7 bases, leaving 5 bases between the germline ends. Germline V lookup: CDR1 SEHNR, CDR2 FQNEAQ (reference sequence). The chain's CDR3 is CASSLGTNEQFF. As DNA, the CDR3 is TGTGCCAGCAGCTTAGGTACGAATGAGCAGTTCTTC.

This chain joins TRBV30 and TRBJ1-5; TRBD1 is a possible D gene (6 bases). The CDR3 is 16 amino acids. Trimming removed 3 bases from V and 3 bases from J, with 18 bases in between. Looked up from germline, CDR1 is GTSNPN and CDR2 is SVGIG (reference sequence). The chain's CDR3 is CAWSLSSGAANQPQHF. The CDR3 DNA reads TGTGCCTGGAGCCTTTCCTCGGGGGCCGCCAATCAGCCCCAGCATTTT.

This chain connects TRBV24-1 to TRBJ1-5, with D perhaps TRBD1 (5 bases). V lost 1 base, J lost 7 bases, and 10 bases lay in between. CDR3 length: 14 residues. Germline CDR1 is KGHDR and CDR2 is SFDVKD. The CDR3 DNA sequence: TGTGCCACCAGTGATTTAGGGGCGCGGCAGCCCCAGCATTTT. Its translation is CATSDLGARQPQHF.

The rearrangement uses TRBV5-1 and TRBJ2-7; weak D call: TRBD1 (5 bases). This CDR3 is 14 amino acids long. Germline V CDR1 and CDR2: SGHRS, YFSETQ. V dropped 1 base and J dropped 1 base, with 9 bases sitting between them. The chain's CDR3 is CASSLTAGSYEQYF. The CDR3 nucleotides are TGCGCCAGCAGCTTGACGGCAGGGTCCTACGAGCAGTACTTC.

V gene TRBV15 combines with J gene TRBJ1-5; tentative D call: TRBD1 (6 bases). The CDR3 contains 15 residues. V was shortened by 4 bases and J by 5 bases, with 15 bases between the two germline ends. Germline CDR1 reads LNHNV; CDR2 reads YYDKDF (reference sequence). In nucleotides, the CDR3 is TGTGCCACCAGCAATCCTGGGGGCCTACATCAGCCCCAGCATTTT. It yields the protein CATSNPGGLHQPQHF.

The chain uses TRBV7-9 and TRBJ1-1; no clear D. This CDR3 is 11 amino acids long. Germline V gene data show CDR1 as SEHNR and CDR2 as FQNEAQ (reference sequence). Trimming pared 0 bases from V and 4 bases from J, leaving 0 bases between. The CDR3 loop is CASSLATEAFF. The CDR3 region has the DNA TGTGCCAGCAGCTTAGCCACTGAAGCTTTCTTT.

The CDR3 reads CASSQVSGQETQYF. The CDR3 coding sequence is TGTGCCAGCAGCCAAGTTAGCGGTCAAGAGACCCAGTACTTC. The V and J genes are TRBV3-1 (or the pseudogene TRBV3-2) and TRBJ2-5, with D perhaps matching TRBD2 (6 bases). V shed 1 base and J shed 2 bases, with 8 bases lying between them. This CDR3 is built from 14 residues. CDR1 is LGHDT, CDR2 YNNKEL, per germline (reference sequence).